This TCR beta chain was identified during a study of blood T cell repertoires in COVID-19 (dated by TCRdb to about 2020). Looking at the study overall: Collaborator samples came from the United States, Italy and Spain and covered acute and convalescent phases of COVID-19. The material from the prospective study consisted of cDNA or gDNA derived from T cells, B-cell-depleted T cells, or PBMCs. Subjects who had been exposed to COVID-19, were actively infected with it, or had recovered from it provided the deeply sampled blood TCRbeta repertoires that made up the dataset. The repertoires were released in a freely available public database meant as a resource for research on the immune response to SARS-CoV-2. The samples were drawn from the first 160 participants of the ongoing ImmuneRACE study and from about 1,200 subjects provided by 6 global collaborators. Sample metadata almost always included a de-identified subject ID, COVID-19 status, age in years and sex. Where available, HLA class I and class II types were taken from metadata supplied by the sample provider and were not determined by assay-based typing. Overall study outcomes, separate from this receptor: Clinical and demographic metadata were provided uncurated, with the amount varying by source and participant.

Reading the germline V gene (reference sequence) gives CDR1 MNHEY and CDR2 SMNVEV. The germline ends are 8 bases apart after V is trimmed by 6 bases and J by 5 bases. From the cysteine through the phenylalanine, the CDR3 covers 11 amino acids. Of the read, only the CDR3 DNA is kept; its 33 bases are in frame from base 1. Each collaborating institution followed its own protocols to collect whole blood in K2EDTA tubes. For TCRbeta analysis, collaborators shipped samples in one of three forms: frozen whole blood, isolated PBMCs, or DNA extracted from either of those sample types. Turning to this clone: Its specific antigen is unknown. Base-call qualities are not available, and no considerably larger clone is one nucleotide away.

TCRbeta CDR3 regions were amplified from genomic DNA using the immunoSEQ Assay, a bias-controlled multiplex PCR. The study's processing was this. Nucleated cell counts per sample were estimated from amplification of reference gene primers within the assay. To quantify the absolute abundance of each unique TCRbeta CDR3 rearrangement, sequence reads were collapsed and filtered. For each sample, productive Simpson clonality was calculated by taking the square root of Simpson's diversity index across productive rearrangements. As stored in TCRdb, this immuneACCESS dataset retains in-frame rearrangements with V and J assigned. A fraction of the clones does not appear; measured against another copy, unresolved V genes explain less than half of the discrepancy, and the remainder lacks a known reason. From that table come the V and J calls and clone size; the DNA was used to work out D and trimming. The sample records fewer than 300,000 clones, around 87% of which are singletons. Together, the top ten hold about 2.5% of the sample.

This TCR was recovered from a woman in her 50s with acute or convalescent COVID-19. Recombination joined TRBV27 with TRBJ2-7, with the D gene too uncertain to name. The sequenced sample was peripheral blood. The CDR3 region has the sequence CASSTLDEQYF. The base sequence is TGTGCCAGCAGCACCTTAGACGAGCAGTACTTC.